This T cell receptor beta chain emerged from a study of T cell responses to AZD1222 COVID-19 vaccine. Measured with immunoSEQ multiplex PCR; TCRdb has only the in-frame clones, and not every one. Of about 49,000 clones listed, around four fifths are singletons. Study-wide results and limits: Regions 160-218 and 743-854 dominated among vaccine-associated CD4 TCRs spanning spike. Of spike-specific TCRs, nearly half reportedly target regions left unmutated in variants.

For this clone: Its target is not known.

This sequence was found in an adult in good health. The material sequenced was peripheral blood, taken on day 0 of MenACWY control vaccination.

Here the CDR3 DNA reads TGTGCCAGCTCAAGAGGACAGGGGGCAAATGAGCAGTTCTTC. It encodes CASSRGQGANEQFF. The chain recombines TRBV18 with TRBJ2-1; the match to TRBD1 covers 11 bases. The CDR3 is made up of 14 amino acids. Germline CDR1 and CDR2: KGHSH and LQKENI. Germline trimming cut 5 bases from V and 7 bases from J; bases unmatched to any gene: 4.